The source of this T cell receptor (beta chain) is a study of cytomegalovirus exposure and HLA in healthy donors. Findings and limits, study-wide: A later analysis reportedly found that, within productive TCRs, an Asian-associated ancestry cluster had fewer N-insertions than the mean observed across the 666 donors.

PCR used 60 Vbeta primers and 13 Jbeta primers. Assay used: immunoSEQ multiplex PCR; TCRdb lists only in-frame clones, some missing. The table has about 200,000 clones, about 80% seen once; the top ten hold around a sixth. The CDR3 covers 14 residues. CDR1 is SNHLY, CDR2 FYNNEI, per germline. Unmatched junction bases numbered 6, after V lost 7 bases and J lost 1 base. This clone showed up just a few times. Antigen specificity is unknown. The TCR comes from a man aged 40-49 years in good health and CMV-seronegative. The genes are TRBV2 and TRBJ2-7; 8 positions agree with TRBD2. Input material: PBMCs. The CDR3 region is CASILTSASYEQYF. CDR3 nucleotide sequence: TGTGCCAGCATCCTGACTAGCGCGTCCTACGAGCAGTACTTC.